This T cell receptor beta chain came from a study of blood T cell repertoires in COVID-19. With V trimmed by 4 bases and J by 6 bases, 5 bases remained unmatched. CDR1 is SEHNR and CDR2 is FQNEAQ in the germline V gene (reference sequence). The CDR3 has 15 residues. In the original processing: Amplifying reference gene primers gave estimates of nucleated cell counts. Only in-frame clones appear in the TCRdb table, and some are missing; sequencing was by immunoSEQ multiplex PCR. Clone size and V and J calls were adopted from that table, with D and trimming inferred from the DNA. Of about 190,000 clones listed, about nine tenths were seen once; the top ten hold about 1%.

The TCR was taken from a young man with acute or convalescent COVID-19. V is TRBV7-9 and J is TRBJ2-2; the match to TRBD1 covers 10 bases. The sequencing input was peripheral blood. The CDR3, as DNA: TGTGCCAGCAGCTCCGGGACAGGGGCCGCCGGGGAGCTGTTTTTT. Encoded protein: CASSSGTGAAGELFF.